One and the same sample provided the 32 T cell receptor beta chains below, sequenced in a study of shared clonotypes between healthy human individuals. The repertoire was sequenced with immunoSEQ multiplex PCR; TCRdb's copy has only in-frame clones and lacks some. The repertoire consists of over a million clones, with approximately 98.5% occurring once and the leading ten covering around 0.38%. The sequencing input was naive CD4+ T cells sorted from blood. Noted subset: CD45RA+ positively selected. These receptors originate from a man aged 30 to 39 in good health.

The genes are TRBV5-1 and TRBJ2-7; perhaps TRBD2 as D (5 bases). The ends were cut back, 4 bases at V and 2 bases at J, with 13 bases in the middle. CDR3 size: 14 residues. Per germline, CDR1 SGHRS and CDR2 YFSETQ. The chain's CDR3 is CASSPWQTTYEQYF. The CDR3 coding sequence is TGCGCCAGCAGCCCTTGGCAGACTACCTACGAGCAGTACTTC.

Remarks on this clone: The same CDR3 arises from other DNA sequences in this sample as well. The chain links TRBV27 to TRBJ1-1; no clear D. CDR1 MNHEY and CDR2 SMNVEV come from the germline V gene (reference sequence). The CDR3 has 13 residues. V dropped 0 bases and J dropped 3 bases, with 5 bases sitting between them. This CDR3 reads CASSLSRDTEAFF. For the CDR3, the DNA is TGTGCCAGCAGTTTATCTAGGGACACTGAAGCTTTCTTT.

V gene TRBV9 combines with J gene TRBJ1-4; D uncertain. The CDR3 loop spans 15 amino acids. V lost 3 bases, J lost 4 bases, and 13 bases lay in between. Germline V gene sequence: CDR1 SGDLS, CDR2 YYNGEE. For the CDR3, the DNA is TGTGCCAGCAGCGCCCGAATGTCCAATAATGAAAAACTGTTTTTT. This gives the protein CASSARMSNNEKLFF.

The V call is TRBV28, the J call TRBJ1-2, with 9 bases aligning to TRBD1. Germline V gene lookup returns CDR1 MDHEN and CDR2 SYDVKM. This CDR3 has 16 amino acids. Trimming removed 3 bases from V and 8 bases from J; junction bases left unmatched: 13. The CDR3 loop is CASSLADLGQGKGYTF. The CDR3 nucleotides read TGTGCCAGCAGTTTGGCCGACCTCGGACAGGGGAAGGGCTACACCTTC.

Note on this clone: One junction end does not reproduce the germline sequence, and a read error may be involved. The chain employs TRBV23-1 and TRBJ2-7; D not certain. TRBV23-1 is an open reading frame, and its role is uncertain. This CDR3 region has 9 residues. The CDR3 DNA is TGCGCCAGCAGTCAAGGTTGCGACTTC. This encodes CASSQGCDF.

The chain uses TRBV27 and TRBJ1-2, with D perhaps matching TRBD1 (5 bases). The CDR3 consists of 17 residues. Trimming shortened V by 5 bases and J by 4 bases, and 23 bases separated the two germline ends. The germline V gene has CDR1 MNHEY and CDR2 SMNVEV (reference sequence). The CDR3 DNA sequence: TGTGCCAGCAGTCCCACGATTTTCGTGTCAGGGATCTATGGCTACACCTTC. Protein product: CASSPTIFVSGIYGYTF.

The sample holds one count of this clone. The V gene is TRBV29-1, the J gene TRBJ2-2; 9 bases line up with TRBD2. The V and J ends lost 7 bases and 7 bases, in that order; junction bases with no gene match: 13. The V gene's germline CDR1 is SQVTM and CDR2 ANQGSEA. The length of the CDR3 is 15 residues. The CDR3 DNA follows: TGCAGCGCCAAGCGCGCTAGCGGGATGGGCGGGGAGCTGTTTTTT. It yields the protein CSAKRASGMGGELFF.

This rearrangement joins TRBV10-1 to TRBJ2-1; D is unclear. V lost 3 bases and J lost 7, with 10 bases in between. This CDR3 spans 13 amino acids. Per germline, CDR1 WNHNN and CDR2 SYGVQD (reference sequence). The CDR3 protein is CASSDPGRNEQFF. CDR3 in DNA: TGCGCCAGCAGTGACCCGGGCAGGAATGAGCAGTTCTTC.

CDR3 in DNA: TGTGCCAGCAGTTTATCCGGGACAGGGAGTCAGCCCCAGCATTTT. Its translation is CASSLSGTGSQPQHF. This sequence joins TRBV27 and TRBJ1-5; 9 bases match TRBD1. The CDR3 extends over 15 amino acids. The V and J ends lost 0 bases and 6 bases, in that order; junction bases with no gene match: 3. The germline gives CDR1 MNHEY, CDR2 SMNVEV (reference sequence).

The CDR3 DNA reads as TGCAGCGTTGCTGGGGGGTCCGCTGAAGCTTTCTTT. It codes for CSVAGGSAEAFF. V is TRBV29-1 and J is TRBJ1-1, with a weak D call TRBD1 (5 bases). The CDR3 runs 12 residues. CDR1 is SQVTM, CDR2 ANQGSEA, per germline. The ends were cut back, 4 bases at V and 6 bases at J, with 12 bases in the middle. Complete variable domain (other parts from reference TRBV29-1 and TRBJ1-1): SAVISQKPSRDICQRGTSLTIQCQVDSQVTMMFWYRQQPGQSLTLIATANQGSEATYESGFVIDKFPISRPNLTFSTLTVSNMSPEDSSIYLCSVAGGSAEAFFGQGTRLTVV.

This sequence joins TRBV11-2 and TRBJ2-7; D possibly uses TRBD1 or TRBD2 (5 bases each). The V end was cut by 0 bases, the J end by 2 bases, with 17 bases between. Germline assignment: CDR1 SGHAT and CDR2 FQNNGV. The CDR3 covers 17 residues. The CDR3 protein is CASSLDTGRILPYEQYF. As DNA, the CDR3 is TGTGCCAGCAGCTTAGATACGGGACGGATTTTACCCTACGAGCAGTACTTC.

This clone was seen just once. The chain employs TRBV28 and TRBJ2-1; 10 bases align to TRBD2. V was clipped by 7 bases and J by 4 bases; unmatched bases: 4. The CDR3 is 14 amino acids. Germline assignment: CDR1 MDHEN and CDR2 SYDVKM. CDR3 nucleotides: TGTGCCAGCATCCCTAGCGGGAGTTACAATGAGCAGTTCTTC. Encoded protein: CASIPSGSYNEQFF.

Here the CDR3 DNA reads TGTGCCAGCAGCCCAGGCGGCGGGAGCCACACAGATACGCAGTATTTT. Encoded protein: CASSPGGGSHTDTQYF. The chain is built from TRBV7-2 and TRBJ2-3; the match to TRBD2 covers 7 bases. CDR3 length: 16 residues. Unmatched junction bases numbered 10, after V lost 5 bases and J lost 2 bases. Germline lookup yields CDR1 SGHTA and CDR2 FQGNSA.

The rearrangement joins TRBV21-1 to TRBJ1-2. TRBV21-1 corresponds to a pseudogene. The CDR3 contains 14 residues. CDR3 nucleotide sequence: TGTGCCAGCAGCAAAGTTCGACGGGACTATGGCTACACCTTC. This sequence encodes CASSKVRRDYGYTF.

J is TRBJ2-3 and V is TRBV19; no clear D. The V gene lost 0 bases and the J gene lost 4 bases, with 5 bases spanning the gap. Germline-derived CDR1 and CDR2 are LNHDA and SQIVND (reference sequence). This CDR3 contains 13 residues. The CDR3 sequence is CASSIDRSDTQYF. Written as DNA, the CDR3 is TGTGCCAGTAGTATAGATCGCTCAGATACGCAGTATTTT.

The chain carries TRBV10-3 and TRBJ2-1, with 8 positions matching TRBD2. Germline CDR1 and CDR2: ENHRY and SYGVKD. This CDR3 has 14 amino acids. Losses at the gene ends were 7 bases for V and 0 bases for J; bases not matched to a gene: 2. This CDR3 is CAITSGSSYNEQFF. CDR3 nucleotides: TGTGCCATCACAAGCGGGAGCTCCTACAATGAGCAGTTCTTC.

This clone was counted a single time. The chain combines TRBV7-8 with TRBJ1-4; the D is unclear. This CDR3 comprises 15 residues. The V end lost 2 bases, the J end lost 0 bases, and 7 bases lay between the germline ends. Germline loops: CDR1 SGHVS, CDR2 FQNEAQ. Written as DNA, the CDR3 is TGTGCCAGCAGCTTACTGGCGGCAACTAATGAAAAACTGTTTTTT. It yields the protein CASSLLAATNEKLFF.

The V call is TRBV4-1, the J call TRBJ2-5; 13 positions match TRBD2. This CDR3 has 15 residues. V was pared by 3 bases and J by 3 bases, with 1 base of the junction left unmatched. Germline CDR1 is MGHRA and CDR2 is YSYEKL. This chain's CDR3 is CASSHGLAGEETQYF. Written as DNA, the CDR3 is TGCGCCAGCAGCCACGGACTAGCGGGAGAAGAGACCCAGTACTTC.

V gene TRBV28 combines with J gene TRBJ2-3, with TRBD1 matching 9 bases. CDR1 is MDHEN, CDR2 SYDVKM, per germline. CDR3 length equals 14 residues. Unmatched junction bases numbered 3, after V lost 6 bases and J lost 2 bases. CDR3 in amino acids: CASRRDRVTDTQYF. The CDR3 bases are TGTGCCAGCAGGCGGGACAGGGTCACAGATACGCAGTATTTT.

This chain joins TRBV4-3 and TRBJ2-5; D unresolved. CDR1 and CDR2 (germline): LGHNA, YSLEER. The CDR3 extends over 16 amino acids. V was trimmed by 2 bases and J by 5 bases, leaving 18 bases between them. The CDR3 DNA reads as TGCGCCAGCAGCCAACACGATCCGGTCATGAAGGAGACCCAGTACTTC. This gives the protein CASSQHDPVMKETQYF.

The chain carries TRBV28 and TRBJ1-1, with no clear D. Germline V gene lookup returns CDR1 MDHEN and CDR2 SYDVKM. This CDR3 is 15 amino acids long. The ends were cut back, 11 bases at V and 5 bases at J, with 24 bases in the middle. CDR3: CAASSLAGVGTEAFF. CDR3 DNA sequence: TGTGCCGCCAGCAGTTTGGCGGGTGTAGGGACTGAAGCTTTCTTT.

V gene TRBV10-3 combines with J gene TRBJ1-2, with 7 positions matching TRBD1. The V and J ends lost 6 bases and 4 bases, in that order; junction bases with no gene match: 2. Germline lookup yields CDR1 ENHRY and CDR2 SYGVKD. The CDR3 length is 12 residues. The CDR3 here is CAIRGQSYGYTF. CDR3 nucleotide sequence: TGTGCCATCAGGGGACAGTCCTATGGCTACACCTTC.

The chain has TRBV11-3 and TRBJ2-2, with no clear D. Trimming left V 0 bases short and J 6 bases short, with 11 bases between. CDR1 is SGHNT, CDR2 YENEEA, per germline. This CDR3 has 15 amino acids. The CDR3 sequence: CASSLDAAVPGELFF. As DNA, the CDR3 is TGTGCCAGCAGCTTAGATGCAGCAGTCCCCGGGGAGCTGTTTTTT.

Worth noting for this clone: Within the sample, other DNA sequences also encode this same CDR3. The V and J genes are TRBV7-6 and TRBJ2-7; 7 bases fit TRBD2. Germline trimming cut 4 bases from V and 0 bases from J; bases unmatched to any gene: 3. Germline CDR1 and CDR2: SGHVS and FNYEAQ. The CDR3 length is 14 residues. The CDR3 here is CASSSGGSSYEQYF. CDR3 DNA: TGTGCCAGCAGCTCAGGCGGGAGCTCCTACGAGCAGTACTTC.

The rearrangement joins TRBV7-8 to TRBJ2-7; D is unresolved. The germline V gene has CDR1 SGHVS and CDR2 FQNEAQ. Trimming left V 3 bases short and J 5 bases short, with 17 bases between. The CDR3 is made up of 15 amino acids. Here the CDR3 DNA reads TGTGCCAGCAGCTTTGGTGGGCAGCTCCCCGACGAGCAGTACTTC. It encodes CASSFGGQLPDEQYF.

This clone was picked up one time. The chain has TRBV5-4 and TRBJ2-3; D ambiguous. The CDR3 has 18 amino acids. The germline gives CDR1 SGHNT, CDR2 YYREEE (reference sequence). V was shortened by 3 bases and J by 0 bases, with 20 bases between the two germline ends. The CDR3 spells CASSSPGRSGVSTDTQYF. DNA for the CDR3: TGTGCCAGCAGCTCACCTGGACGCTCCGGTGTAAGCACAGATACGCAGTATTTT.

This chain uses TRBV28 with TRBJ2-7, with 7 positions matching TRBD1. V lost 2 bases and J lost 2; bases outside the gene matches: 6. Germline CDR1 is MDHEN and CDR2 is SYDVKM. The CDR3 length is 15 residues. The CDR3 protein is CASSLPGQRAYEQYF. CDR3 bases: TGTGCCAGCAGTTTACCGGGACAGAGAGCCTACGAGCAGTACTTC.

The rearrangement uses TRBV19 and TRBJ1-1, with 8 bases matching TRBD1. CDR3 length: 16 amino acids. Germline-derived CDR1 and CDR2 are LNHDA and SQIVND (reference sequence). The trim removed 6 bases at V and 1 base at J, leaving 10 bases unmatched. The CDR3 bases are TGTGCCAGTAGGGGGGACAGGTCTCCGTCGAACACTGAAGCTTTCTTT. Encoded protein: CASRGDRSPSNTEAFF.

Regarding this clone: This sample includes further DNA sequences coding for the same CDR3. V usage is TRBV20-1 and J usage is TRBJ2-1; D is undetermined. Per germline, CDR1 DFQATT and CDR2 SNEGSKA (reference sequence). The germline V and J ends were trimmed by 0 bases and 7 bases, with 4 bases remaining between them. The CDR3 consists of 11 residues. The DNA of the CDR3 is TGCAGTGCTAGAGACCGGAATGAGCAGTTCTTC. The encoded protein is CSARDRNEQFF.

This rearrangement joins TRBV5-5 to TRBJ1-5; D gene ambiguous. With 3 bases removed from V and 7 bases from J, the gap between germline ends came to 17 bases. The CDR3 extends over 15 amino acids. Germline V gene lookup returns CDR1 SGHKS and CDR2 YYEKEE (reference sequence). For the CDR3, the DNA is TGTGCCAGCAGCTCCTTTGGGTTGGCCGCACAGCCCCAGCATTTT. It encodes CASSSFGLAAQPQHF. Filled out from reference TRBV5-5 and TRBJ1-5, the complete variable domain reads DAGVTQSPTHLIKTRGQQVTLRCSPISGHKSVSWYQQVLGQGPQFIFQYYEKEERGRGNFPDRFSARQFPNYSSELNVNALLLGDSALYLCASSSFGLAAQPQHFGDGTRLSIL.

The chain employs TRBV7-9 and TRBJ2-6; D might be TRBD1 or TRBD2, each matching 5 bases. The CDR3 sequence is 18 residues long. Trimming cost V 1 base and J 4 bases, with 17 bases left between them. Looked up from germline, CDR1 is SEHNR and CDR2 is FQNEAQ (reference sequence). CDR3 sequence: CASSLVGRVGTGANVLTF. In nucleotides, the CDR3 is TGTGCCAGCAGCTTAGTAGGCCGGGTAGGGACCGGGGCCAACGTCCTGACTTTC. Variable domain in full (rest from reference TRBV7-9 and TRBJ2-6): DTGVSQNPRHKITKRGQNVTFRCDPISEHNRLYWYRQTLGQGPEFLTYFQNEAQLEKSRLLSDRFSAERPKGSFSTLEIQRTEQGDSAMYLCASSLVGRVGTGANVLTFGAGSRLTVL.

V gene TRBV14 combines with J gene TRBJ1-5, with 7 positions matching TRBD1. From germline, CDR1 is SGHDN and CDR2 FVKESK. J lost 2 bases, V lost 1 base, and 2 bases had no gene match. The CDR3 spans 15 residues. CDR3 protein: CASSQAGGGNQPQHF. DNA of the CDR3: TGTGCCAGCAGCCAAGCAGGGGGGGGCAATCAGCCCCAGCATTTT.